The 28 T cell receptor beta chains below all came from one sample that was sequenced in a study of blood T cell repertoires in COVID-19. Method: immunoSEQ multiplex PCR; TCRdb's copy keeps in-frame clones and lacks some. The data contain about 98,000 clones, 82% of them singletons. The sequenced material came from peripheral blood. The receptors were sampled from a man older than 75 with acute or convalescent COVID-19.

This clone was seen a few times. J is TRBJ1-4 and V is TRBV7-9, with no clear D. The CDR3 consists of 11 residues. V was pared by 5 bases and J by 4 bases, with 2 bases between. The germline CDR1 and CDR2 sequences are SEHNR and FQNEAQ (reference sequence). In nucleotides, the CDR3 is TGTGCCAGCAGCCGTAATGAAAAACTGTTTTTT. The encoded protein is CASSRNEKLFF.

The count of this clone is one. The V gene is TRBV3-1 (or the pseudogene TRBV3-2), the J gene TRBJ2-1; no definite D call. This CDR3 comprises 12 residues. Per germline, CDR1 LGHDT and CDR2 YNNKEL (reference sequence). Trimming removed 5 bases at V and 5 bases at J, with 7 bases between. CDR3 nucleotide sequence: TGTGCCAGCAGCGCTCTAGACAATGAGCAGTTCTTC. Protein sequence: CASSALDNEQFF.

V and J are TRBV24-1 and TRBJ2-1, with 7 bases aligning to TRBD2. The germline V gene encodes CDR1 KGHDR and CDR2 SFDVKD. Losses at the gene ends were 4 bases for V and 5 bases for J; bases not matched to a gene: 4. The CDR3 length is 14 residues. CDR3 bases: TGTGCCACCAGTGACCCCGGGACTAACAATGAGCAGTTCTTC. It yields the protein CATSDPGTNNEQFF.

This clone was observed a single time. This sequence joins TRBV19 and TRBJ1-6; D call uncertain. This CDR3 region has 13 residues. The V end lost 6 bases, the J end lost 5 bases, and 8 bases lay between the germline ends. In germline, CDR1 is LNHDA, CDR2 SQIVND (reference sequence). The chain's CDR3 is CASSGRDNSPLHF. CDR3 nucleotide sequence: TGTGCCAGTAGCGGTCGGGATAATTCACCCCTCCACTTT.

The rearrangement joins TRBV3-1 (or the pseudogene TRBV3-2) to TRBJ2-1; D is possibly TRBD2 (6 bases). The CDR3 has 15 amino acids. The germline gives CDR1 LGHDT, CDR2 YNNKEL (reference sequence). V was shortened by 1 base and J by 6 bases, with 13 bases between the two germline ends. CDR3 DNA: TGTGCCAGCAGCCAAGCACTAGCTCCCCGCAATGAGCAGTTCTTC. Encoded protein: CASSQALAPRNEQFF.

The chain joins TRBV25-1 to TRBJ2-5; TRBD1 aligns across 9 bases. The V segment lost 3 bases and the J segment 4 bases; nucleotides outside the gene matches: 15. The CDR3 extends over 18 amino acids. CDR1 and CDR2 from the germline V gene are MGHDK and SYGVNS. The CDR3 loop is CASSDPGQGVWGRETQYF. The CDR3 DNA follows: TGTGCCAGCAGTGATCCGGGACAGGGTGTTTGGGGCCGAGAGACCCAGTACTTC.

The chain employs TRBV2 and TRBJ2-5; D not certain. Germline lookup yields CDR1 SNHLY and CDR2 FYNNEI. Between the trimmed V and J ends, which lost 4 bases and 6 bases, there was a span of 3 bases. CDR3 length: 10 residues. As DNA, the CDR3 is TGTGCCAGCAGTGCAAAGACCCAGTACTTC. This sequence encodes CASSAKTQYF.

This sequence joins TRBV4-3 and TRBJ1-6; weak D call: TRBD1 (5 bases). This CDR3 is 17 amino acids long. Per germline, CDR1 LGHNA and CDR2 YSLEER. V was clipped by 1 base and J by 0 bases, with 10 bases between them. The CDR3 loop reads CASSQVVGGSYNSPLHF. CDR3 in DNA: TGCGCCAGCAGCCAAGTGGTGGGGGGCTCCTATAATTCACCCCTCCACTTT.

This chain connects TRBV19 to TRBJ2-7; D not resolved. This CDR3 region has 14 residues. Trimming took 7 bases from V and 0 from J, leaving 13 bases between them. Germline V gene data show CDR1 as LNHDA and CDR2 as SQIVND (reference sequence). CDR3 sequence (DNA): TGTGCCAGTACACTGAACCCAAGCTCCTACGAGCAGTACTTC. Its protein product is CASTLNPSSYEQYF.

This chain connects TRBV12-3 or TRBV12-4 to TRBJ2-1, with unresolved D. The CDR3 is made up of 12 amino acids. Between the trimmed V and J ends, which lost 4 bases and 4 bases, there was a span of 5 bases. DNA of the CDR3: TGTGCCAGCAGTTCTCAGTACAATGAGCAGTTCTTC. Amino acid sequence: CASSSQYNEQFF.

V usage is TRBV16 and J usage is TRBJ1-5; the D gene is possibly TRBD1 (5 bases). CDR1 is KGHSY and CDR2 is FQNENV in the germline V gene. V was cut by 3 bases and J by 1 base, with 7 bases left in between. The CDR3 loop spans 14 amino acids. The CDR3 is CASSQGLSNQPQHF. The CDR3 DNA sequence: TGTGCCAGCAGCCAGGGGCTGAGCAATCAGCCCCAGCATTTT.

V is TRBV30 and J is TRBJ2-7; no reliable D call. This CDR3 spans 12 amino acids. Germline V gene lookup returns CDR1 GTSNPN and CDR2 SVGIG (reference sequence). Trimming stripped 2 bases from V and 3 bases from J, with 8 bases between. The CDR3 DNA follows: TGTGCCTGGAGTCCCAACAACTACGAGCAGTACTTC. Translating it yields CAWSPNNYEQYF.

This clone was counted only a few times. The V gene is TRBV5-1, the J gene TRBJ2-7; the match to TRBD1 covers 9 bases. Germline V gene lookup returns CDR1 SGHRS and CDR2 YFSETQ. The J segment lost 0 bases and the V segment lost 3 bases, leaving 4 bases of the junction unmatched. The CDR3 spans 15 residues. As DNA, the CDR3 is TGCGCCAGCAGCTGGGACAGGGTGAGCTCCTACGAGCAGTACTTC. It codes for CASSWDRVSSYEQYF.

The chain links TRBV6-5 to TRBJ1-5; possibly TRBD1 for D (6 bases). CDR3 length: 15 residues. The V end was cut by 6 bases, the J end by 5 bases, with 17 bases between. Per the germline V gene, CDR1 is MNHEY and CDR2 is SVGAGI. CDR3 coding DNA: TGTGCCAGCAGACCCGGACAGAAGCGAGATCAGCCCCAGCATTTT. Protein sequence: CASRPGQKRDQPQHF.

The chain links TRBV28 to TRBJ2-7; maybe TRBD1 (5 bases). Germline V CDR1 and CDR2: MDHEN, SYDVKM. Trimming left V 1 base short and J 2 bases short, with 15 bases between. The CDR3 covers 16 residues. CDR3 nucleotide sequence: TGTGCCAGCAGTTTATCCCCTCCAAGGGGTGCCTACGAGCAGTACTTC. Protein product: CASSLSPPRGAYEQYF.

Of note for this clone: This same CDR3 is encoded by further DNA sequences in the sample. CDR3 sequence (DNA): TGTGCCAGCAGTTTGCCAGGGGGCCATCAGCCCCAGCATTTT. It codes for CASSLPGGHQPQHF. This chain uses TRBV28 with TRBJ1-5; 8 bases match TRBD1. Trimming cost V 3 bases and J 5 bases; bases outside gene matches: 3. This CDR3 region has 14 residues. Germline V gives CDR1 MDHEN, CDR2 SYDVKM. The full variable domain, completed using reference TRBV28 and TRBJ1-5, is DVKVTQSSRYLVKRTGEKVFLECVQDMDHENMFWYRQDPGLGLRLIYFSYDVKMKEKGDIPEGYSVSREKKERFSLILESASTNQTSMYLCASSLPGGHQPQHFGDGTRLSIL.

This chain connects TRBV6-6 to TRBJ1-4, with 9 bases identical to TRBD1. The CDR3 sequence is 15 residues long. V lost 0 bases, J lost 8 bases, and 4 bases stayed unmatched. Germline loops: CDR1 MNHNY, CDR2 SVGAGI (reference sequence). CDR3 in DNA: TGTGCCAGCAGTTACTCAGGACAGGGGCCCGAAAAACTGTTTTTT. It specifies CASSYSGQGPEKLFF.

The chain has TRBV19 and TRBJ1-2; the match to TRBD1 covers 7 bases. The germline CDR1 and CDR2 sequences are LNHDA and SQIVND (reference sequence). V was clipped by 5 bases and J by 7 bases; unmatched bases: 13. The CDR3 spans 15 residues. DNA of the CDR3: TGTGCCAGTAGTCCCCCGACAGGTTACAGGGGTGGCTACACCTTC. It specifies CASSPPTGYRGGYTF.

This rearrangement joins TRBV5-1 to TRBJ2-1, with D possibly being TRBD1 (5 bases). The V end was cut by 0 bases, the J end by 5 bases, with 12 bases between. CDR3 length equals 15 residues. Germline V CDR1 and CDR2: SGHRS, YFSETQ. The CDR3 is CASSLEGVGHNEQFF. The DNA for the CDR3 is TGCGCCAGCAGCTTGGAAGGGGTCGGCCACAATGAGCAGTTCTTC.

V usage is TRBV3-1 (or the pseudogene TRBV3-2) and J usage is TRBJ2-2; D is unresolved. Looked up from germline, CDR1 is LGHDT and CDR2 is YNNKEL (reference sequence). The germline V and J ends were trimmed by 4 bases and 7 bases, with 10 bases remaining between them. The CDR3 is 13 residues long. CDR3 in DNA: TGTGCCAGCAGCCTTAGCTCCAGCGGGGAGCTGTTTTTT. It encodes CASSLSSSGELFF.

The V call is TRBV5-1, the J call TRBJ2-5; TRBD1 matches 7 bases. The CDR3 has 14 residues. Trimming removed 0 bases from V and 1 base from J; junction bases left unmatched: 0. Germline CDR1 reads SGHRS; CDR2 reads YFSETQ. In DNA form, the CDR3 reads TGCGCCAGCAGCTTGGGGGACAGCCAAGAGACCCAGTACTTC. This encodes CASSLGDSQETQYF.

The chain joins TRBV9 to TRBJ1-1; weak D call: TRBD1 (5 bases). The length of the CDR3 is 15 residues. The germline gives CDR1 SGDLS, CDR2 YYNGEE. The germline V and J ends were trimmed by 0 bases and 3 bases, with 12 bases remaining between them. The CDR3 coding sequence is TGTGCCAGCAGCGTAGCGGGGGGAGGCTACACTGAAGCTTTCTTT. It encodes CASSVAGGGYTEAFF.

The V call is TRBV6-5, the J call TRBJ1-5; 8 bases match TRBD1. The ends lost 7 bases at V and 4 bases at J; junction bases unmatched: 9. The CDR3 is 15 residues long. Germline V CDR1 and CDR2: MNHEY, SVGAGI. The CDR3 loop is CASKHPDRENQPQHF. The CDR3 DNA reads as TGTGCCAGCAAACACCCGGACAGGGAGAATCAGCCCCAGCATTTT.

Written as DNA, the CDR3 is TGTGCCAGCAGCCAAGAATTCGGGAGCTCCTATAATTCACCCCTCCACTTT. Its protein product is CASSQEFGSSYNSPLHF. This chain links TRBV3-1 (or the pseudogene TRBV3-2) with TRBJ1-6; D unclear. Germline-derived CDR1 and CDR2 are LGHDT and YNNKEL (reference sequence). CDR3 length: 17 amino acids. With 0 bases removed from V and 0 bases from J, the gap between germline ends came to 9 bases.

This clone was picked up one time. The genes are TRBV7-9 and TRBJ1-4; 11 nucleotides align to TRBD1. Germline V gene data show CDR1 as SEHNR and CDR2 as FQNEAQ (reference sequence). V was clipped by 6 bases and J by 6 bases; unmatched bases: 6. The CDR3 is made up of 15 amino acids. In DNA, the CDR3 is TGTGCCAGCAGGCGACCGGGACAGGGGGATGAAAAACTGTTTTTT. Translating it yields CASRRPGQGDEKLFF.

This chain joins TRBV29-1 and TRBJ2-6; no clear D. The CDR3 is 12 residues long. Per the germline V gene, CDR1 is SQVTM and CDR2 is ANQGSEA. Trimming removed 4 bases from V and 4 bases from J, with 5 bases in between. The CDR3 DNA follows: TGCAGCGTTGCGTTCGGGGCCAACGTCCTGACTTTC. Amino acid sequence: CSVAFGANVLTF.

The chain uses TRBV10-3 and TRBJ2-7; TRBD2 matches 11 bases. The germline CDR1 and CDR2 sequences are ENHRY and SYGVKD. This CDR3 has 15 residues. Losses at the gene ends were 2 bases for V and 7 bases for J; bases not matched to a gene: 7. CDR3 sequence reads: CAISEVGTSGWEQYF. DNA for the CDR3: TGTGCCATCAGTGAGGTCGGGACTAGCGGTTGGGAGCAGTACTTC.

The gene calls are TRBV7-2 and TRBJ1-4, with D perhaps matching TRBD1 (5 bases). This CDR3 has 15 amino acids. CDR1 SGHTA and CDR2 FQGNSA come from the germline V gene. V lost 1 base and J lost 2, with 8 bases in between. CDR3 in amino acids: CASSLDGGTNEKLFF. The CDR3, as DNA: TGTGCCAGCAGCTTAGATGGGGGGACTAATGAAAAACTGTTTTTT.